This entry is about one TCR gamma chain. This receptor's antigen is unknown. One base away lies a much larger clone, so this may be a sequencing read error. These data are taken from a study of Vδ1+ human thymocytes (dated by TCRdb to the late 2010s). With regard to the full study: mRNA-level TRG and TRD CDR3 repertoires of highly purified Vdelta1+ thymocytes from young children were characterised as a data resource. Earlier work had validated the multiplex-based CDR3 amplicon strategy against 5'RACE-based methods for generating CDR3 amplicons. Summary of the overall study and its limitations: Donors did not cluster by age or sex, so the analyses were not stratified by age or sex. The use of highly purified populations and single-cell validation was advised by the authors, since misinterpretation of bulk repertoire data could be caused by unexpected Vdelta2 sequences. Unlike the oligoclonal repertoires in peripheral blood, the thymic TRG and TRD repertoires appeared highly polyclonal, with Gaussian CDR3 length distributions. Donors shared many TRG clonotypes (up to roughly 6.9x10^3), but TRD repertoires were essentially private, with at most 130 shared. About 18% of thymic TRD sequences were found to be Vdelta2 (and few were Vdelta3) despite high sort purity, in contrast to peripheral blood Vdelta1+ controls.

Thymic samples were depleted of alphabeta T cells, then CD3+ TCRVdelta1+ TCRVdelta2- thymocytes were FACS-sorted. Sorted Vdelta1+ thymocyte purity ranged from roughly 98% to 99.6%. Thymic specimens were obtained from 7 or 8 paediatric patients, aged from about 5 days to 16 months, who were undergoing corrective cardiac surgery. The thymic tissue was dispersed, and mononuclear cells were isolated using a Histopaque-1077 density gradient. For staining, the antibodies used were anti-TCRVdelta1 clone TS8.2, anti-TCRVdelta2 clone B6, anti-CD3 clone HIT3a and anti-TCRalphabeta clone IP26. RNA extraction was carried out with the RNeasy mini kit, and reverse transcription was then done using Superscript III. To generate the CDR3 amplicons, a multiplex PCR was run using pooled V-gene forward primers together with a constant-region reverse primer that carried Illumina adaptor overhangs. After gel purification, the amplicons were indexed with Nextera index primers during around 8 additional PCR cycles and then purified using AMPure XP beads. Sequencing of libraries was performed on an Illumina MiSeq using paired-end 250 bp reads, dual indexing and a roughly 21% PhiX spike-in. The original methods were these. Reads were quality checked with FastQC, and TRG read pairs were merged with ea-utils fastq-join. IMGT/HighV-QUEST was used to annotate sequences, retaining only productive sequences with an unambiguous V-gene assignment, and each clonotype was defined by an identical CDR3 sequence. Downstream analysis used VDJtools 1.1.1, tcR 2.2.3, Treemap and vegan Shannon diversity in R 3.4.4. TCRdb reprocessed the public data with the CATT caller; entries with the same nucleotide sequence were combined afterwards. TCRdb, not the authors, supplied the V and J calls. Here the sample has approximately 25,000 gamma-chain clones; around 18% occur a single time. The ten largest clones add up to 1.5% to 2% of the sample.

Reading the germline V gene (reference sequence) gives CDR1 VTNTFY and CDR2 YDVSTARD. Trimming takes 2 bases off V and 4 bases off J; junction bases not matched to a gene: 5. The CDR3 spans 13 residues, from the cysteine through the phenylalanine. Kept here is only the CDR3 DNA, which spans 39 bases and is read in frame from base 1. The clonotype originates from a boy under two years old who had congenital heart surgery. Sequenced input: Vdelta1+ gamma-delta thymocytes from the thymus. The cell subset or site label corresponds to: FACS-sorted CD3+ TCRalphabeta- TCRVdelta1+ TCRVdelta2- thymocytes. In this chain, TRGV3 is recombined with TRGJ1 or TRGJ2. The sequence in DNA is TGTGCCACCTGGGACAAGCTGTATTATAAGAAACTCTTT. Protein translation: CATWDKLYYKKLF.